A single T cell receptor beta chain is shown here with its context. Its antigen is unidentified. Arm-PCR of CDR3 regions with iRepertoire HTBI primers generated TCR beta libraries. TCRdb reprocessed the multiplex PCR reads via MiXCR and lists one record per CDR3 protein. The sample records roughly 490,000 distinct CDR3 sequences, around a fifth being singletons. The CDR3 is made up of 17 amino acids. The V segment lost 3 bases and the J segment 0 bases; nucleotides outside the gene matches: 7. Per germline, CDR1 ENHRY and CDR2 SYGVKD. Stated time point: persistent/refractory GD, antithyroid drugs over 5 years with positive TRAb. PBMC RNA was the source of the TCR library. Patients met American Thyroid Association criteria for Graves' disease. A roughly 9-milliliter sample of peripheral blood was drawn into EDTA tubes. The data originate from a study of regulatory T cells in long-lasting Graves disease. Study details: Disease was considered persistent Graves' disease after over 5 years of antithyroid drugs (with positive TSH receptor antibodies). Whole-study results and caveats: Persistent disease showed a preference for TRBV28, TRBJ1-2 and TRBJ2-5.

The rearrangement uses TRBV10-3 and TRBJ2-4; 8 bases match TRBD2. Sequenced here: peripheral blood mononuclear cells (PBMCs), sampled when the disease was refractory, from a patient treated with antithyroid drugs. The TCR sequence derives from a female donor with Graves disease. The CDR3 nucleotides read TGTGCCATCAGTGAAAGAACTAGCGGTTTAGCCAAAAACATTCAGTACTTC. Translated: CAISERTSGLAKNIQYF.